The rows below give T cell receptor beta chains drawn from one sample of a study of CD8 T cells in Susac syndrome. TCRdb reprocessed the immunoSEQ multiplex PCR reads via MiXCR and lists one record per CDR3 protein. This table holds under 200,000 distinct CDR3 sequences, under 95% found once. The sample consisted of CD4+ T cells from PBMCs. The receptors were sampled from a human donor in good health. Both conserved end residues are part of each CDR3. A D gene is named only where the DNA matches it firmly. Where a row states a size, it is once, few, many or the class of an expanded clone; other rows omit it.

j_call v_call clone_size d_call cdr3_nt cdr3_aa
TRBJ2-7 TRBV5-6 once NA TGTGCCAGCATCGTCGCAGGGTCATCCTACGAGCAGTACTTC CASIVAGSSYEQYF
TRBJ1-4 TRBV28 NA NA TGTGCCAGCAGTCTTACAGGAGCTGCAACTAATGAAAAACTGTTTTTT CASSLTGAATNEKLFF
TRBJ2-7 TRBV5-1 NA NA TGCGCCAGCAGCTTGGGGATCCCCGGGATACAGAGCGAGCAGTACTTC CASSLGIPGIQSEQYF
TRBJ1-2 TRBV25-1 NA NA TGTGCCAGCAGTGACCCCCGCGGAGCAAACTATGGCTACACCTTC CASSDPRGANYGYTF
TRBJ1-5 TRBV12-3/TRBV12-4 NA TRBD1 TGTGCCAGCAGGTCTGACAGGGGGCGCGAGAGCAATCAGCCCCAGCATTTT CASRSDRGRESNQPQHF
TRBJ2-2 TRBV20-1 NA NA TGCAGTGCTCGGTGGGCAGCGAACACCGGGGAGCTGTTTTTT CSARWAANTGELFF
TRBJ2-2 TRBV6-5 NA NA TGTGCCAGCCGACGGGGCACCGGGGAGCTGTTTTTT CASRRGTGELFF
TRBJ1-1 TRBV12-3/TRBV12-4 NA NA TGTGCCAGCAGTTACACAGGGATTGGGTTGAAGGAAGCTTTCTTT CASSYTGIGLKEAFF
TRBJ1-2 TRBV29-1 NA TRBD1 TGCAGCGTGGACAGGGACTATGGCTACACCTTC CSVDRDYGYTF
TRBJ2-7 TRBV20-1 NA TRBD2 TGCAGTGCAACCGAAAAGCGGGGTACCTACGAGCAGTACTTC CSATEKRGTYEQYF
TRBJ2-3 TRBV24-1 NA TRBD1 TGTGCCACCAGTGATGTACCGGGACAGTCGTCAAATACGCAGTATTTT CATSDVPGQSSNTQYF
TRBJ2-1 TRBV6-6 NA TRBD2 TGTGCCAGCAGTTTCACTAGCGGGGAGTACAATGAGCAGTTCTTC CASSFTSGEYNEQFF
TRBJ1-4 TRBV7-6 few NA TGTGCCAGCAGCTCCAGGGAGAGGGAAAAACTGTTTTTT CASSSREREKLFF
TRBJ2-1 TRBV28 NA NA TGTGCCAGCAGGGAGGGTAGCGCGAGCTCCTACAATGAGCAGTTCTTC CASREGSASSYNEQFF
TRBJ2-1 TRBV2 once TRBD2 TGTGCCAGCAGTTGGACTAGCGGGAGGGCCGGATACAATGAGCAGTTCTTC CASSWTSGRAGYNEQFF
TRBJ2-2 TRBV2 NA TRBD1 TGTGCCAGCAGGACACAGGGGGGAACCGGGGAGCTGTTTTTT CASRTQGGTGELFF
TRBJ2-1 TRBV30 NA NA TGTGCCTGGAGTAGGAGGGTCTCCTACAATGAGCAGTTCTTC CAWSRRVSYNEQFF
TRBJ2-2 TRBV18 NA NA TGTGCCAGCTCCGGACAGTACTACACCGGGGAGCTGTTTTTT CASSGQYYTGELFF
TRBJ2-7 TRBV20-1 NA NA TGCAGTGCTAGAGAGTCGGGCCACGAGCAGTACTTC CSARESGHEQYF
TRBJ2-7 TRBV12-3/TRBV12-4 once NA TGTGCCAGCAGTTTTCTTCTCCGGGACGGATACGAGCAGTACTTC CASSFLLRDGYEQYF
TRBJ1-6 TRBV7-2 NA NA TGTGCCAGCAGCTTGGTCGGGGTGTCCCTCCACTTT CASSLVGVSLHF
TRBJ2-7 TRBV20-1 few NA TGCAGTGCGCCAGACGACAGGAGGTACGAGCAGTACTTC CSAPDDRRYEQYF
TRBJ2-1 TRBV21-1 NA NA TGTGCCAGCAGCAAAGCTCCCTCCGAAGGCAATGAGCAGTTCTTC CASSKAPSEGNEQFF
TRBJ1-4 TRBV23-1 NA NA TGCGCCAGCAGTCAATCGTTCGCGGGATTGGATGAAAAACTGTTTTTT CASSQSFAGLDEKLFF
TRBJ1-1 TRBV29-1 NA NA TGCAGCGTTGAGCCGAGCGGCTCTGAAGCTTTCTTT CSVEPSGSEAFF
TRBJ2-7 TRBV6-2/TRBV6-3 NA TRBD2 TGTGCCAGCAGTTACTCTCCGGGACTAGCACCCCTCGAGCAGTACTTC CASSYSPGLAPLEQYF
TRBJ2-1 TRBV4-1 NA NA TGCGCCAGCGCAAGGGGAAGCTCCTACAATGAGCAGTTCTTC CASARGSSYNEQFF
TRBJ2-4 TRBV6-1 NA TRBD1 TGTGCCAGCAGCTCCACAGGGGACATTCAGTACTTC CASSSTGDIQYF
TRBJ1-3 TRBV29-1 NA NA TGCAGCGTTGAATCGATCTCTGGAAACACCATATATTTT CSVESISGNTIYF
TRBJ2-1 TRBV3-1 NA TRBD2 TGTGCCAGCAGCCAAGGACTAGCGGGAGGAGGAAGAAATGAGCAGTTCTTC CASSQGLAGGGRNEQFF